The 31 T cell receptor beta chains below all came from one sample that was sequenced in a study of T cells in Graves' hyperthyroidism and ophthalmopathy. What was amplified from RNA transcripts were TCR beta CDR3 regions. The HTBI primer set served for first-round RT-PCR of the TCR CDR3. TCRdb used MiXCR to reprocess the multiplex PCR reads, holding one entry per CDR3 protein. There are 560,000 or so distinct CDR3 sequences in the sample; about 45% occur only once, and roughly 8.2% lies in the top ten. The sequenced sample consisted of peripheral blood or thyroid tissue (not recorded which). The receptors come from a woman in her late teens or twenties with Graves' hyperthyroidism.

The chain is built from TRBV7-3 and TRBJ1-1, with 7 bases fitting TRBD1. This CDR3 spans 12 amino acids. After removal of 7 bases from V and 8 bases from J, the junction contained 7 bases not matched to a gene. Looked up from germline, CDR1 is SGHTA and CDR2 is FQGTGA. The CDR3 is CASNDRAREAFF. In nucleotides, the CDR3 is TGTGCCAGCAACGACAGGGCTCGGGAAGCTTTCTTT.

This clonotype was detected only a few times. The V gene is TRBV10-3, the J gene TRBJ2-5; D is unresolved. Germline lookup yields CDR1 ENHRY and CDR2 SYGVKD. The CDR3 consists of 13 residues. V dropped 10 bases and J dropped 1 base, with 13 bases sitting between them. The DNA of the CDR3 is TGTGCCAGCTCCAGACGAACCCAAGAGACCCAGTACTTC. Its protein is CASSRRTQETQYF.

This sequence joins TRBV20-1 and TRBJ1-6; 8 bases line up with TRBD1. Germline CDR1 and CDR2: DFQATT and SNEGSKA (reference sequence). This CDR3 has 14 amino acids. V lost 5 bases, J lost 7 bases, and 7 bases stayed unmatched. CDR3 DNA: TGCAGTGCTCTCAGGGGGCCGGGGAATTCACCCCTCCACTTT. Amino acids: CSALRGPGNSPLHF.

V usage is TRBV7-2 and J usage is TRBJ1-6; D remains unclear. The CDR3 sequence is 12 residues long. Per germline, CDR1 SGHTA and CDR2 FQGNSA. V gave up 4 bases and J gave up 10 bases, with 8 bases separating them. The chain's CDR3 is CASSSRESPLHF. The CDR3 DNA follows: TGTGCCAGCAGCTCAAGAGAATCACCCCTCCACTTT.

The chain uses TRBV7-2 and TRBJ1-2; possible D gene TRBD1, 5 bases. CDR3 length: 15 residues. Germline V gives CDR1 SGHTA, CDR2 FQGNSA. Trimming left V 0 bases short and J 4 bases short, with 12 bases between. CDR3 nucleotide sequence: TGTGCCAGCAGCTTAGCTCGAAAGGGGTCCTATGGCTACACCTTC. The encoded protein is CASSLARKGSYGYTF.

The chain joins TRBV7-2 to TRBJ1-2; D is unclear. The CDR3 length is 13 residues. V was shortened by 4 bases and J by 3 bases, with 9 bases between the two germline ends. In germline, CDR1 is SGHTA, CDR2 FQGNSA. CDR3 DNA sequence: TGTGCCAGCAGCTCACTCTCAGACTATGGCTACACCTTC. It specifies CASSSLSDYGYTF.

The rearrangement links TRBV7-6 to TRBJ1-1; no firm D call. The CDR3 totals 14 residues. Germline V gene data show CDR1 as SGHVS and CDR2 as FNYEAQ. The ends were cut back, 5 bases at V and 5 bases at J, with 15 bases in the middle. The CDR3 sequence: CASSTGLQGTEAFF. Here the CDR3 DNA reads TGTGCCAGCAGCACCGGCCTCCAAGGGACTGAAGCTTTCTTT.

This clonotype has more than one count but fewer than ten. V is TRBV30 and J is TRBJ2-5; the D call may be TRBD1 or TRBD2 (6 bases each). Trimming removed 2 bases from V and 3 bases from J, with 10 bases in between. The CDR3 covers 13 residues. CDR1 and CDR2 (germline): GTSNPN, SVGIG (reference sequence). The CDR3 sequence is CAWSRGDEETQYF. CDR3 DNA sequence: TGTGCCTGGAGTAGGGGGGACGAAGAGACCCAGTACTTC.

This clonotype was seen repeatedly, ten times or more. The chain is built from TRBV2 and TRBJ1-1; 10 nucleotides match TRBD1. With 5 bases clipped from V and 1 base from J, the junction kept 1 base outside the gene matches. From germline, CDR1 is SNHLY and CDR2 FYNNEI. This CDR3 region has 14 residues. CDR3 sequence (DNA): TGTGCCAGCAGTTGGGACAGGGGGAACACTGAAGCTTTCTTT. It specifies CASSWDRGNTEAFF.

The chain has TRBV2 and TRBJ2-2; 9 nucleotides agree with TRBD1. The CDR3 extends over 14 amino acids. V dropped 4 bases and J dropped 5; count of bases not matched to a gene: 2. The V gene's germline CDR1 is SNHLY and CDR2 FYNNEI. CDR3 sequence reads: CASSGGQGTGELFF. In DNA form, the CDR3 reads TGTGCCAGCAGTGGAGGACAGGGGACCGGGGAGCTGTTTTTT.

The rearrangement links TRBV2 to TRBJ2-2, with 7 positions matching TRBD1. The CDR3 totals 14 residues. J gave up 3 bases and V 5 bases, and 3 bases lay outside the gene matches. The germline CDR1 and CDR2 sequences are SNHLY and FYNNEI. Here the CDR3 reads CASSRGRDTGELFF. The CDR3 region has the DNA TGTGCCAGCAGTAGGGGGCGCGACACCGGGGAGCTGTTTTTT.

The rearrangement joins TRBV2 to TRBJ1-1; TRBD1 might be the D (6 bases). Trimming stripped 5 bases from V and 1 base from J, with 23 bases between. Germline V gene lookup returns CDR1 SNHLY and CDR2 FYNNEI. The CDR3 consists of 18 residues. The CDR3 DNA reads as TGTGCCAGCAGTTACTCGATAGAGGGGGGGGGGCCGAACACTGAAGCTTTCTTT. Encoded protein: CASSYSIEGGGPNTEAFF. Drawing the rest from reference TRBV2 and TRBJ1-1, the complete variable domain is EPEVTQTPSHQVTQMGQEVILRCVPISNHLYFYWYRQILGQKVEFLVSFYNNEISEKSEIFDDQFSVERPDGSNFTLKIRSTKLEDSAMYFCASSYSIEGGGPNTEAFFGQGTRLTVV.

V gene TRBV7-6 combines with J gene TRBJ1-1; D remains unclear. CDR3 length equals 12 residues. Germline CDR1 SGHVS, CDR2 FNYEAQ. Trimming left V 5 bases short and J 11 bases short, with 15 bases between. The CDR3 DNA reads TGTGCCAGCAGCCCACTCCTTTCCCTGGCTTTCTTT. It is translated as CASSPLLSLAFF.

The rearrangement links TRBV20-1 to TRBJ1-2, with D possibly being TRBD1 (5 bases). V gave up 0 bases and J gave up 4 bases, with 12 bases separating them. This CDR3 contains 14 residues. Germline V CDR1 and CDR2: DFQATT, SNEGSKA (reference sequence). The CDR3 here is CSARDSRGSYGYTF. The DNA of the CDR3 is TGCAGTGCTAGAGATTCGCGGGGCTCCTATGGCTACACCTTC.

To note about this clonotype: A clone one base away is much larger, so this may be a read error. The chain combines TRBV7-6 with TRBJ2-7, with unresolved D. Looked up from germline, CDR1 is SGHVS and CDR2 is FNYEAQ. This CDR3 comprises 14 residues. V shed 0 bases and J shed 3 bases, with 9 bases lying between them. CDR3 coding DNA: TGTGCCAGCAGCTTAGCCCCGGAGAGCTACGAGCAGTACTTC. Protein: CASSLAPESYEQYF.

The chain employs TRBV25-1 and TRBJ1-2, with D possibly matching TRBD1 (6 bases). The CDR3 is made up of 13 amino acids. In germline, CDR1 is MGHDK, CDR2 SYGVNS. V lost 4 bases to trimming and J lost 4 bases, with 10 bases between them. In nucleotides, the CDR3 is TGTGCCAGCAGTGGGGAGGACAGCTATGGCTACACCTTC. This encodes CASSGEDSYGYTF.

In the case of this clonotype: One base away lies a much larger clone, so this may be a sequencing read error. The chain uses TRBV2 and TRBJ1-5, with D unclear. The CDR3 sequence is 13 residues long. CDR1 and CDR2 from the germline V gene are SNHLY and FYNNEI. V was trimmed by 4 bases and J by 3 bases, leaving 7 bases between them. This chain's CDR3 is CASSGRANQPQHF. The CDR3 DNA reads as TGTGCCAGCAGTGGGCGTGCCAATCAGCCCCAGCATTTT.

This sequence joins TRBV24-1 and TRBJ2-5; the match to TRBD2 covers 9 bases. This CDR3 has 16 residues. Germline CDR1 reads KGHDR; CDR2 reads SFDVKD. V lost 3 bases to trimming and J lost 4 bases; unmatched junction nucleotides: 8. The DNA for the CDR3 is TGTGCCACCAGTGATCCCGTTGCGGGAGGGGTAGAGACCCAGTACTTC. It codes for CATSDPVAGGVETQYF.

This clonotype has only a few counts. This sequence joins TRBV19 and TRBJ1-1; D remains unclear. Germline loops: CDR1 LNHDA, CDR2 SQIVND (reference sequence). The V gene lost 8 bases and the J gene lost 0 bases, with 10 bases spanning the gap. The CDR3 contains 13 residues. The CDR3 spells CASYRGMNTEAFF. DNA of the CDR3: TGTGCCAGTTATAGAGGGATGAACACTGAAGCTTTCTTT.

This chain's CDR3 is CSGAGAANTGELFF. In nucleotides, the CDR3 is TGCAGCGGAGCAGGGGCCGCGAACACCGGGGAGCTGTTTTTT. The V gene is TRBV29-1, the J gene TRBJ2-2; perhaps TRBD1 as D (6 bases). The V end was cut by 7 bases, the J end by 0 bases, with 12 bases between. The CDR3 spans 14 residues. The germline gives CDR1 SQVTM, CDR2 ANQGSEA.

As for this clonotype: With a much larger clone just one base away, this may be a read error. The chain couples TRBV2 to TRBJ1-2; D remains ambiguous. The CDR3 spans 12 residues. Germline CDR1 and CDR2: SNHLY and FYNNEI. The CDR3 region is CASSFWGRGYIF. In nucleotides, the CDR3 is TGTGCCAGCAGTTTTTGGGGTCGTGGCTACATCTTC.

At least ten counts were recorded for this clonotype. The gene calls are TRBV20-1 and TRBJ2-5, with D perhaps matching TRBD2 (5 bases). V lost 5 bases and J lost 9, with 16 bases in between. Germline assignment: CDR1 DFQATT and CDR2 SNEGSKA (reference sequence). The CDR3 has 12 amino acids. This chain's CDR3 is CSAPRRTQAQYF. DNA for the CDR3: TGCAGTGCTCCCCGGAGGACCCAGGCCCAGTACTTC.

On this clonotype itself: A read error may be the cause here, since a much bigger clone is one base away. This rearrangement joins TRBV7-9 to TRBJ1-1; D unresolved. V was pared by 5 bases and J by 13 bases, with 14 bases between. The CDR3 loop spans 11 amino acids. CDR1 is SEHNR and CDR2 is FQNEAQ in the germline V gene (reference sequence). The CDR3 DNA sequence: TGTGCCAGCAGCCTCCCCCCTCATGTTTTCTTT. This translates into CASSLPPHVFF.

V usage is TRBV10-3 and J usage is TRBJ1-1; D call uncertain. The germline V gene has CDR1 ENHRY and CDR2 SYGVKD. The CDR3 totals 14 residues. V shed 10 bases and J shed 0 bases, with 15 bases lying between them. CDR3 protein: CASRPGQMNTEAFF. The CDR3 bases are TGTGCCAGCAGACCCGGCCAGATGAACACTGAAGCTTTCTTT.

The CDR3 sequence: CASNGVSKSGELFF. CDR3 bases: TGTGCCAGTAACGGGGTATCAAAGTCCGGGGAGCTGTTTTTT. This chain joins TRBV19 and TRBJ2-2, with D possibly being TRBD2 (5 bases). The germline CDR1 and CDR2 sequences are LNHDA and SQIVND (reference sequence). V lost 7 bases and J lost 6, with 15 bases in between. The CDR3 length is 14 residues.

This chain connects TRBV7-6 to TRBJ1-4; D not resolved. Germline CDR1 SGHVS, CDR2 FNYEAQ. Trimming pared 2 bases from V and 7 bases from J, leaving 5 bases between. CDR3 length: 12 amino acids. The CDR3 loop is CASSLNGEKLFF. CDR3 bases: TGTGCCAGCAGCTTAAATGGTGAAAAACTGTTTTTT.

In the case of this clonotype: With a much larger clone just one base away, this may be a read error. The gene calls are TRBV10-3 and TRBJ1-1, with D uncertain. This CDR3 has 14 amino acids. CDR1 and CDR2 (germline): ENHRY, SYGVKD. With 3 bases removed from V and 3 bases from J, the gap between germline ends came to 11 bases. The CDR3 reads CAISDTTYHTEAFF. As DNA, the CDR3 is TGTGCCATCAGTGATACCACGTATCACACTGAAGCTTTCTTT.

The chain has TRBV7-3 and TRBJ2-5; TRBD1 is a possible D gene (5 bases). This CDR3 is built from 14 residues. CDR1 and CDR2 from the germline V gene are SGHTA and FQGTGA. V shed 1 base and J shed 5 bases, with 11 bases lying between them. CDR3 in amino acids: CASSLSGAVETQYF. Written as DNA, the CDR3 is TGTGCCAGCAGCTTAAGTGGGGCTGTTGAGACCCAGTACTTC.

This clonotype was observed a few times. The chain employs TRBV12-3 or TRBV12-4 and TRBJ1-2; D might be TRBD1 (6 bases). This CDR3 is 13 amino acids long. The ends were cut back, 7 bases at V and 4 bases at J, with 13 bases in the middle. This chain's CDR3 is CASTRGAVYGYTF. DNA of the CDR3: TGTGCCAGCACTCGGGGGGCCGTCTATGGCTACACCTTC.

CDR3 nucleotides: TGCGCCAGCAGCGCGCAGCCTACAGGGGTAGAAGAGACCCAGTACTTC. Translation gives CASSAQPTGVEETQYF. The V gene is TRBV5-1, the J gene TRBJ2-5; 7 nucleotides agree with TRBD1. CDR3 length equals 16 residues. The ends lost 4 bases at V and 3 bases at J; junction bases unmatched: 12. Germline CDR1 SGHRS, CDR2 YFSETQ.

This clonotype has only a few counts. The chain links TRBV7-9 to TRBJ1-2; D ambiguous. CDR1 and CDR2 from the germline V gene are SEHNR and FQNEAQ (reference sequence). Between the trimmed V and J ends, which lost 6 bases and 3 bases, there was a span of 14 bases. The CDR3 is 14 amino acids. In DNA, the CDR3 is TGTGCCAGCAGGTCGATCGGGGAGGACTATGGCTACACCTTC. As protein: CASRSIGEDYGYTF.